The subject of this entry is one T cell receptor (beta chain). Antigen unknown. This sample was taken from a study of OX40 agonist ivuxolimab in advanced cancers. Overall study context: Intravenous ivuxolimab at 0.01 to 10 mg/kg was given to patients every 2 weeks.

Produced via immunoSEQ multiplex PCR; TCRdb's table is partial and in-frame only. The sample holds over 15,000 clones, more than 65% seen once. Whole-study findings and limits: Some nonresponders likewise displayed low normalized T-cell clonal expansion. In general, CD8+ T cells held more expanded clones than CD4+ did, on average.

Blood specimens came from baseline, cycle 4 day 1, and cycle 7 day 1. V lost 5 bases to trimming and J lost 0 bases, with 11 bases between them. This CDR3 has 15 amino acids. Germline CDR1 and CDR2: MNHNY and SVGAGI (reference sequence). The chain carries TRBV6-6 and TRBJ2-4; D might be TRBD1 (6 bases). The specimen comprised CD4+ or CD8+ T cells sorted from blood, sampled in a trial of the OX40 agonist ivuxolimab. This TCR came from an adult with an advanced solid tumor such as melanoma, head and neck, liver or kidney cancer. The chain's CDR3 is CASSPDSLAKNIQYF. For the CDR3, the DNA is TGTGCCAGCAGTCCGGACAGCCTAGCCAAAAACATTCAGTACTTC.